This T cell receptor beta chain originates from a study of response to subunit inactivated influenza vaccine. Study observations and caveats: The authors put forward the suggestion that each seasonal influenza vaccination may bring in only a limited number of new T cells.

This clonotype showed up many times. The target antigen is unknown. V was cut by 4 bases and J by 6 bases, with 18 bases left in between. This CDR3 region has 14 residues. From germline, CDR1 is DFQATT and CDR2 SNEGSKA (reference sequence). Each CDR3 protein is one row after TCRdb ran MiXCR on the RT-PCR reads. In the table there are 300,000 to 350,000 distinct CDR3 sequences, 21% of which are singletons. The material was PBMCs from blood, obtained about 19 months after vaccination. This chain joins TRBV20-1 and TRBJ1-2; D is undetermined. The receptor comes from a man aged 50-75 years who received an inactivated influenza vaccine. The CDR3 sequence is CSANGAGRMNGYTF. DNA for the CDR3: TGCAGTGCTAACGGCGCAGGTCGGATGAATGGCTACACCTTC.